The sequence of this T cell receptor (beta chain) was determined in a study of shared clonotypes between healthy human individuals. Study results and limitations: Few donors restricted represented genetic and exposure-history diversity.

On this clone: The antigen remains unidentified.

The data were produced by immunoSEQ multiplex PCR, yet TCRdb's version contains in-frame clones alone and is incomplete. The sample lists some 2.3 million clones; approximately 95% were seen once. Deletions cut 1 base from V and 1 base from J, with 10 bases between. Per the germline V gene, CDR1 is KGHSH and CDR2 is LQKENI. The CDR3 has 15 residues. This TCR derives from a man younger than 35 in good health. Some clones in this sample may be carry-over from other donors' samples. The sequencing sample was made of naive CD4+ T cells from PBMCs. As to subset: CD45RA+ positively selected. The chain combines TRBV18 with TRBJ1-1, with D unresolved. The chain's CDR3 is CASSPRTPRNTEAFF. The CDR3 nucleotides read TGTGCCAGCTCACCACGTACCCCTAGGAACACTGAAGCTTTCTTT.